Sequencing of this T cell receptor beta chain was carried out in a study of cytomegalovirus exposure and HLA in healthy donors (dated by TCRdb to about 2017). Regarding the complete study: According to an earlier analysis of several hundred of the donors, about 179 million T cells yielded some 110 million unique TCR beta sequences and more than 250 Gb of sequence data. An early release that covered several hundred HLA-typed donors contained about 300 gigabases of sequencing data and tens of millions of unique TCR sequences. Of the 350 to 450 genotyped donors, approximately 83% fell in the genetic ancestry cluster associated with self-reported Caucasian donors. The study was designed to test whether signatures of past pathogen exposure could be identified by cataloging public T cell receptors. The T cell repertoires of 666 subjects were profiled by immunosequencing and related to cytomegalovirus serostatus. Along with the 666-subject first cohort, a separate validation cohort of over a hundred different subjects was used. To predict cytomegalovirus infection status, the study combined high-throughput TCR immunosequencing, statistical association of individual TCRs with disease status, and machine learning. In a later analysis, previously published TCR beta repertoires from 670 or so donors were re-analyzed and high-resolution HLA genotyping was added so that TCR occurrence patterns could be studied. Rather than using new phenotypic data, the later analysis identified candidate immune exposures from TCR beta sequences and from how often those sequences occurred across donors. To decide whether each TCR beta V gene segment behaved as functional or pseudogenic, an earlier analysis of fewer than 750 of the donors relied on high-throughput TCR beta sequencing. Alongside the repertoire data, information on donor age, sex, ethnicity and CMV serostatus was compiled. Genome-wide SNP genotypes for about 65% of the 666 donors were used in a later genetic analysis, which treated that subset as a discovery cohort. All discovery cohort repertoires had been generated using a single sequencing platform. HLA typing included class I and class II loci at four-digit resolution. The number of typed donors differed by locus: about 629-630 for A, B, C, DRB1 and DQB1; approximately 540 for DQA1; some 590 for DPA1; and around 490 for DPB1. Four to six DR-DQ haplotypes were handled as single units for association and clustering, since linkage in the cohort was strong. Across around 400 genotyped donors of the cohort, an average of 235,054 unique TCR beta nucleotide sequences per donor were sequenced, and around 19% of those sequences were non-productive.

In total, 666 healthy bone marrow donors made up the cohort. All cohort members were sampled while nominally healthy, although unrecorded immune exposures were likely present. The donor tested CMV seropositive and was one of the 289 seropositive cohort members. A peripheral blood sample was collected from each donor, and TCR beta sequencing was performed on peripheral blood mononuclear cells. The Qiagen DNeasy Blood Extraction Kit was used to extract genomic DNA from the blood cell samples. V and J lose 5 bases and 0 bases, and a span of 17 bases separates them. There are 16 amino acids in the CDR3, from cysteine to phenylalanine inclusive. The entry retains the CDR3 DNA only, 48 bases that are in frame from base 1. In the germline V gene (reference sequence), CDR1 corresponds to SEHNR and CDR2 to FQNEAQ. This clone was recorded once. No antigen is known for it. No quality values exist for individual bases; no much larger clone is one base distant.

The method was the immunoSEQ multiplex PCR assay. For the multiplex PCR, a mixture combining 60 forward primers for TCR Vbeta segments and 13 reverse primers for TCR Jbeta segments was used. The CDR3 region of rearranged TCR beta genes was amplified from genomic DNA with a multiplex PCR assay. The Illumina HiSeq System was used to sequence the amplified TCR beta libraries as 87-base-pair reads. On the study's bioinformatics: In a later analysis, approximately 74 million unique TCR beta chains were counted across the approximately 640 repertoires, and about 10 million of these chains were shared by at least two donors. Raw reads were error-corrected and collapsed into unique sequences by a nearest-neighbor algorithm in which closely related sequences were merged to remove PCR and sequencing errors. Alignment of CDR3 sequences to IMGT reference sequences was used to assign V, D and J gene segments. For a sequence to be retained, at least a six-nucleotide match to both a V gene segment and a J gene segment was required. A rearrangement counted as productive if the CDR3 had no stop codons and remained in frame with V and J, and every other rearrangement counted as non-productive. CDR3 was defined according to IMGT convention as the region running from the second conserved V-encoded cysteine to the conserved J-encoded phenylalanine. The earlier analysis of some 580 of the donors excluded any sequence lacking an unambiguous match to a single V gene segment. An earlier analysis of 587 of the donors classified V segments as functional when productive rearrangements were above 56.7% and as segregating when the standard deviation between donors was above 5%. A statistical classification framework was developed to diagnose cytomegalovirus status using the catalog of TCR beta chain sequences. In a later analysis, V and J genes were assigned by comparing TCR nucleotide sequences against IMGT/GENE-DB human TR gene sequences. A later analysis assigned CDR3 sequences and most-parsimonious VDJ recombination scenarios with the TCRdist pipeline. In a later analysis, each TCR beta chain was defined by its CDR3 amino acid sequence together with its V-gene family, and reads without a unique V-gene family were excluded. To address suspected cross-contamination and a sequencing artifact, a later analysis removed 592 highly shared, low-generation-probability nucleotide sequences. A later analysis calculated a clonal expansion index for each public chain from normalized within-repertoire ranks of inferred template counts. A later analysis computed generation probabilities with a VDJ recombination model fitted to out-of-frame rearrangements, and checked the results against IGoR. A later analysis scored TCR-TCR, TCR-HLA and TCR-CMV co-occurrence with hypergeometric tests, applying a repertoire-size bias correction to TCR pairs. In a later analysis, false discovery rates were estimated by permuting HLA or CMV assignments 20 times. A later analysis grouped co-occurring TCRs with DBSCAN, adding TCRdist sequence similarity when clustering within HLA-allele-positive subsets. Co-occurrence clustering excluded repertoires with fewer than 30,000 or more than 120,000 public chains, plus five with anomalous nucleotide sharing. TCRdb took this table from immuneACCESS and kept in-frame rearrangements with V and J called. Such tables lack part of the clones; where checked against another copy, unresolved V genes explain under half of the gap, and the rest is unexplained. Clone size and V and J calls were adopted from that table, with D and trimming inferred from the DNA. The sample includes around 160,000 clones, with roughly 70% observed a single time. Less than 3.5% of the sample comes from the top ten.

Summary of the overall study and its limitations: In a later analysis, most CMV-associated TCR beta chains were found to appear HLA-restricted, with HLA associations seemingly driven largely by CMV exposure. Assigning TCR associations to individual alleles was difficult when HLA alleles, especially DR and DQ, strongly co-occurred. The sequencing pipeline was judged likely to have produced a cluster of highly shared sequence variants as a technical artifact. In the study, approximately 160 TCR beta chains were listed as associated with cytomegalovirus. Roughly uniform sequencing depth across donors was assumed in presence/absence analyses, although this assumption may not hold. Compared with the roughly 700-donor mean, donors in an Asian-associated ancestry cluster had fewer N-insertions in productive TCRs, according to a later genetic analysis. In a later analysis, the rate of TCR association differed among HLA loci, with DRB1 alleles having the most associated TCRs and HLA-C alleles having the fewest. Because counts were too low, about 18 rarely observed V segments, including chromosome 9 orphons, were excluded from the earlier analysis of about 500 of the donors. CMV serostatus was the only immune exposure information available for the cohort. Across donors, most TCR sequences were observed very rarely, whereas some public TCRs were present in many individuals. Because some donors lacked HLA typing at each locus, the association tests relied only on the typed subset. Specific HLA alleles were associated with 15,000 to 20,000 TCR beta sequences at a false discovery rate of 0.05 in a later analysis. In an earlier analysis of some 500 of the donors, most TCR beta V segments were observed in productive rearrangements about 90% or about 30% of the time, broadly matching IMGT annotations. The authors suggested that the approach could potentially be extended to other disease states and immunological phenotypes. Some IMGT-functional V segments, including TRBV6-2 and TRBV6-3, could not be distinguished by the 87-base-pair reads and were therefore excluded. In both the original and validation cohorts, the classifier was reported to diagnose cytomegalovirus status with high specificity and sensitivity. In a later analysis, HLA-associated TCR beta chains showed more clonal expansion and lower generation probabilities than non-associated chains that were equally common. In a later genetic analysis, a missense DCLRE1C variant was associated with V-gene and J-gene trimming of TCR beta chains, and the association was replicated in an independent cohort. Correlated functional status among segregating V segments might be attributable to linkage disequilibrium, but an unknown experimental factor could not be ruled out. In vitro tests confirmed that a few of the cytomegalovirus-associated TCR beta chains recognize cytomegalovirus antigens. According to a later analysis, parvovirus B19, influenza, CMV and Epstein-Barr virus appeared linked to several top co-occurrence clusters. Only TCR beta chains were sequenced in this cohort, and the absence of alpha or paired-chain data limited detectable features. A further reported finding was that TCR beta sequences accurately predicted the HLA-A and HLA-B alleles for most subjects in the first cohort.

The sequencing sample was made of PBMCs. Recombination connected TRBV7-9 to TRBJ2-7; perhaps TRBD1 is the D gene, with 6 bases matching. The sequence was obtained from a woman aged 40 to 49 in good health and CMV-seropositive. The nucleotide sequence reads as follows: TGTGCCAGCAGCCCCGTACAGGGATTCCCCTCCTACGAGCAGTACTTC. This codes for CASSPVQGFPSYEQYF.